Presented here are 32 T cell receptor beta chains from one specimen sequenced in a study of beta chain features in type 1 diabetes. The investigators reverse transcribed all of the isolated RNA, so they sequenced expressed TCRB transcripts. The assay was immunoSEQ multiplex PCR, and TCRdb's table has in-frame clones only and misses some. This sample has over 700,000 clones, with roughly a sixth found just once. Sequenced sample: naive CD4+ T cells from blood. All receptors come from a woman aged 18-29 years in good health.

This clone occurred a few times. The V call is TRBV7-9, the J call TRBJ1-5; perhaps TRBD1 as D (6 bases). The V and J ends lost 5 bases and 5 bases respectively, with 7 bases between them. Looked up from germline, CDR1 is SEHNR and CDR2 is FQNEAQ (reference sequence). CDR3 length equals 12 residues. CDR3 bases: TGTGCCAGCAGCAGGGGGGATCAGCCCCAGCATTTT. As protein: CASSRGDQPQHF.

This clone was seen only a few times. The chain couples TRBV4-3 to TRBJ2-7, with D unresolved. Per germline, CDR1 LGHNA and CDR2 YSLEER. V lost 4 bases to trimming and J lost 2 bases, with 15 bases between them. The CDR3 has 15 amino acids. CDR3: CASSLQSDGPYEQYF. CDR3 sequence (DNA): TGCGCCAGCAGCCTCCAATCGGATGGGCCCTACGAGCAGTACTTC.

J is TRBJ2-1 and V is TRBV4-3; D is ambiguous. The CDR3 runs 13 residues. Trimming took off 3 bases at V and 5 bases at J, with 8 bases between the two ends. Per germline, CDR1 LGHNA and CDR2 YSLEER. CDR3 nucleotides: TGCGCCAGCAGCCAGTTGTTGCACAATGAGCAGTTCTTC. Translation: CASSQLLHNEQFF.

The V and J genes are TRBV5-1 and TRBJ2-2; D might be TRBD2 (6 bases). This CDR3 region has 16 residues. Trimming took 5 bases from V and 5 from J, leaving 19 bases between them. Germline assignment: CDR1 SGHRS and CDR2 YFSETQ. CDR3 residues: CASSPVPTRETGELFF. The CDR3 DNA sequence: TGCGCCAGCAGTCCCGTTCCGACTAGGGAGACCGGGGAGCTGTTTTTT.

The chain combines TRBV15 with TRBJ2-4, with no clear D. The CDR3 contains 14 residues. V was trimmed by 9 bases and J by 3 bases, leaving 15 bases between them. Germline V lookup: CDR1 LNHNV, CDR2 YYDKDF (reference sequence). The CDR3, as DNA: TGTGCCACAACCCCCCGGACCAACAAAAACATTCAGTACTTC. It is translated as CATTPRTNKNIQYF.

This clone was picked up a small number of times. The gene calls are TRBV9 and TRBJ2-4, with D uncertain. Germline V lookup: CDR1 SGDLS, CDR2 YYNGEE. The CDR3 covers 13 residues. V shed 0 bases and J shed 7 bases, with 8 bases lying between them. The CDR3 is CASSVGATNIQYF. The CDR3 DNA follows: TGTGCCAGCAGCGTAGGGGCCACCAACATTCAGTACTTC.

This sequence joins TRBV7-9 and TRBJ2-2; no clear D gene. Germline lookup yields CDR1 SEHNR and CDR2 FQNEAQ (reference sequence). V lost 2 bases and J lost 7, with 8 bases in between. This CDR3 comprises 13 residues. CDR3 DNA: TGTGCCAGCAGCTTACTCGATCACGGGGAGCTGTTTTTT. It specifies CASSLLDHGELFF.

This chain uses TRBV7-9 with TRBJ2-1; 7 bases are shared with TRBD2. Unmatched junction bases numbered 5, after V lost 5 bases and J lost 4 bases. CDR1 and CDR2 (germline): SEHNR, FQNEAQ (reference sequence). This CDR3 has 14 residues. The CDR3 region is CASSGREGYNEQFF. Written as DNA, the CDR3 is TGTGCCAGCAGCGGAAGGGAGGGGTACAATGAGCAGTTCTTC.

This chain uses TRBV6-5 with TRBJ1-5; 8 nucleotides line up with TRBD1. Germline CDR1 reads MNHEY; CDR2 reads SVGAGI. With 6 bases clipped from V and 4 bases from J, the junction kept 2 bases outside the gene matches. CDR3 length: 13 residues. CDR3 sequence reads: CASSGTGNQPQHF. In DNA form, the CDR3 reads TGTGCCAGCAGCGGGACAGGTAATCAGCCCCAGCATTTT.

V gene TRBV18 combines with J gene TRBJ2-1; D gene uncertain. Trimming removed 3 bases at V and 0 bases at J, with 18 bases between. Looked up from germline, CDR1 is KGHSH and CDR2 is LQKENI. The CDR3 runs to 18 residues. CDR3 region: CASSPDGLPISSYNEQFF. CDR3 nucleotide sequence: TGTGCCAGCTCACCGGATGGGTTGCCAATTAGCTCCTACAATGAGCAGTTCTTC.

This clone was observed a few times. The V call is TRBV7-6, the J call TRBJ2-2; TRBD1 might be the D (5 bases). Germline V gene lookup returns CDR1 SGHVS and CDR2 FNYEAQ. V shed 1 base and J shed 3 bases, with 12 bases lying between them. This CDR3 is 16 amino acids long. CDR3 nucleotide sequence: TGTGCCAGCAGCTTAGAGGGCAGGGCGGACACCGGGGAGCTGTTTTTT. It specifies CASSLEGRADTGELFF.

The chain has TRBV7-2 and TRBJ2-2; no reliable D call. The V gene lost 3 bases and the J gene lost 6 bases, with 14 bases spanning the gap. This CDR3 is built from 15 residues. CDR1 and CDR2 from the germline V gene are SGHTA and FQGNSA. CDR3 loop: CASSFTTPRSGELFF. The CDR3 nucleotides are TGTGCCAGCAGCTTTACCACCCCAAGGTCCGGGGAGCTGTTTTTT.

This clone came up a few times. The chain links TRBV6-6 to TRBJ2-1; TRBD2 aligns across 10 bases. CDR3 length: 16 residues. Looked up from germline, CDR1 is MNHNY and CDR2 is SVGAGI (reference sequence). After removal of 2 bases from V and 4 bases from J, the junction contained 5 bases not matched to a gene. The CDR3 sequence: CASSYLAGVVYNEQFF. The CDR3 region has the DNA TGTGCCAGCAGTTACCTAGCGGGAGTGGTGTACAATGAGCAGTTCTTC.

V gene TRBV9 combines with J gene TRBJ2-7; 7 bases align to TRBD1. The CDR3 covers 15 residues. The germline CDR1 and CDR2 sequences are SGDLS and YYNGEE. Germline trimming cut 3 bases from V and 3 bases from J; bases unmatched to any gene: 9. This CDR3 is CASSATGQQDYEQYF. The CDR3 bases are TGTGCCAGCAGCGCCACGGGACAGCAAGACTACGAGCAGTACTTC.

There are a few counts of this clone. V usage is TRBV28 and J usage is TRBJ2-3; D is perhaps TRBD2 (6 bases). Germline V gene sequence: CDR1 MDHEN, CDR2 SYDVKM. Trimming cost V 3 bases and J 2 bases, with 18 bases left between them. CDR3 length: 17 residues. CDR3 in amino acids: CASSFTGAGLNTDTQYF. The DNA of the CDR3 is TGTGCCAGCAGTTTTACCGGTGCGGGACTCAACACAGATACGCAGTATTTT.

The rearrangement uses TRBV11-3 and TRBJ2-7; possibly TRBD1 for D (6 bases). With 1 base removed from V and 3 bases from J, the gap between germline ends came to 10 bases. CDR1 and CDR2 (germline): SGHNT, YENEEA. The CDR3 has 14 amino acids. CDR3 residues: CASSLAGDNYEQYF. The CDR3 coding sequence is TGTGCCAGCAGCTTAGCAGGGGATAACTACGAGCAGTACTTC.

This clone was detected a few times. The V gene is TRBV6-1, the J gene TRBJ1-2, with 10 bases identical to TRBD1. Germline assignment: CDR1 MNHNS and CDR2 SASEGT. This CDR3 has 15 amino acids. Trimming at V came to 8 bases and at J to 6 bases, leaving 12 bases not matched to a gene. CDR3 sequence: CASALSGTGVDGYTF. In DNA form, the CDR3 reads TGTGCCAGCGCTCTGAGCGGGACAGGGGTCGATGGCTACACCTTC.

This clone was seen only a few times. The genes are TRBV7-2 and TRBJ2-1; no definite D call. This CDR3 has 15 amino acids. Between the trimmed V and J ends, which lost 1 base and 0 bases, there was a span of 7 bases. Looked up from germline, CDR1 is SGHTA and CDR2 is FQGNSA. The CDR3: CASSLEGSSYNEQFF. The CDR3 DNA is TGTGCCAGCAGCTTAGAGGGTAGCTCCTACAATGAGCAGTTCTTC.

This clone was counted between two and nine times. J is TRBJ2-7 and V is TRBV7-2, with 10 positions matching TRBD2. The CDR3 runs to 15 residues. Germline CDR1 and CDR2: SGHTA and FQGNSA. The V segment lost 5 bases and the J segment 2 bases; nucleotides outside the gene matches: 6. The CDR3 DNA follows: TGTGCCAGCAGCCTGGGGACTAGCGTCCCCTACGAGCAGTACTTC. Amino acids: CASSLGTSVPYEQYF. Complete variable domain (other parts from reference TRBV7-2 and TRBJ2-7): GAGVSQSPSNKVTEKGKDVELRCDPISGHTALYWYRQSLGQGLEFLIYFQGNSAPDKSGLPSDRFSAERTGGSVSTLTIQRTQQEDSAVYLCASSLGTSVPYEQYFGPGTRLTVT.

This clone was detected a few times. V usage is TRBV5-6 and J usage is TRBJ1-1, with TRBD1 identical over 7 bases. From germline, CDR1 is SGHDT and CDR2 YYEEEE. This CDR3 has 17 amino acids. After removal of 3 bases from V and 0 bases from J, the junction contained 11 bases not matched to a gene. CDR3: CASSSRDSYIMNTEAFF. In nucleotides, the CDR3 is TGTGCCAGCAGCTCCCGGGACAGCTACATCATGAACACTGAAGCTTTCTTT.

This clone occurred a few times. This rearrangement joins TRBV7-9 to TRBJ2-3; the D gene is possibly TRBD1 (5 bases). CDR3 length: 14 residues. V was trimmed by 5 bases and J by 0 bases, leaving 9 bases between them. Germline loops: CDR1 SEHNR, CDR2 FQNEAQ (reference sequence). This chain's CDR3 is CASSQDTSTDTQYF. The CDR3 DNA reads as TGTGCCAGCAGCCAGGACACTAGCACAGATACGCAGTATTTT.

This chain's CDR3 is CASSPPSGVQNTEAFF. The CDR3 coding sequence is TGTGCCAGTAGTCCTCCTTCGGGGGTTCAGAACACTGAAGCTTTCTTT. The V call is TRBV19, the J call TRBJ1-1, with TRBD1 as a possible D gene (5 bases). V was cut by 5 bases and J by 1 base, with 17 bases left in between. This CDR3 contains 16 residues. Germline CDR1 and CDR2: LNHDA and SQIVND (reference sequence).

The chain uses TRBV9 and TRBJ2-2; D is uncertain. Germline CDR1 reads SGDLS; CDR2 reads YYNGEE. CDR3 length equals 14 residues. The germline V and J ends were trimmed by 3 bases and 5 bases, with 11 bases remaining between them. The CDR3 DNA reads TGTGCCAGCAGCGACGGGTGGGTGACCGGGGAGCTGTTTTTT. This translates into CASSDGWVTGELFF.

This clone came up a few times. J is TRBJ1-2 and V is TRBV10-3; D perhaps matches TRBD1 (5 bases). The CDR3 length is 13 residues. Germline V gene data show CDR1 as ENHRY and CDR2 as SYGVKD. V lost 10 bases and J lost 5, with 17 bases in between. The CDR3 sequence: CATRQGTGYGYTF. The CDR3 DNA reads as TGTGCCACCCGGCAGGGAACGGGGTATGGCTACACCTTC.

This clone appeared a few times. The rearrangement uses TRBV25-1 and TRBJ2-2; tentative D call: TRBD2 (5 bases). V was clipped by 0 bases and J by 5 bases, with 19 bases between them. Germline lookup yields CDR1 MGHDK and CDR2 SYGVNS. This CDR3 is 18 amino acids long. DNA of the CDR3: TGTGCCAGCAGTGAATATATTCCCGGGGATAGCCAGACCGGGGAGCTGTTTTTT. It is translated as CASSEYIPGDSQTGELFF.

The table lists this clone with a few counts. The chain is built from TRBV10-3 and TRBJ2-3; 9 nucleotides align to TRBD1. This CDR3 comprises 16 residues. J lost 1 base, V lost 3 bases, and 5 bases had no gene match. Germline V gives CDR1 ENHRY, CDR2 SYGVKD. This CDR3 reads CAISDHRDRGTDTQYF. The CDR3 region has the DNA TGTGCCATCAGTGACCACCGGGACAGGGGCACAGATACGCAGTATTTT.

This clone was detected a few times. V usage is TRBV2 and J usage is TRBJ1-4; TRBD1 matches 8 bases. This CDR3 comprises 16 residues. The J segment lost 8 bases and the V segment lost 5 bases, leaving 13 bases of the junction unmatched. The V gene's germline CDR1 is SNHLY and CDR2 FYNNEI. CDR3 sequence reads: CASSSESQGAGEKLFF. The CDR3 region has the DNA TGTGCCAGCAGTTCCGAATCCCAGGGGGCGGGAGAAAAACTGTTTTTT.

The rearrangement joins TRBV14 to TRBJ2-1; D might be TRBD2 (6 bases). Germline values: CDR1 SGHDN, CDR2 FVKESK. The CDR3 runs 15 residues. Deletions cut 4 bases from V and 4 bases from J, with 14 bases between. The CDR3 is CASSRLGGLYNEQFF. The CDR3 DNA follows: TGTGCCAGCAGCCGGCTGGGGGGTCTTTACAATGAGCAGTTCTTC.

This clone appeared a few times. This chain uses TRBV4-1 with TRBJ1-1; D perhaps matches TRBD1 (5 bases). V was pared by 0 bases and J by 6 bases, with 14 bases between. The CDR3 has 15 amino acids. Germline CDR1 and CDR2: MGHRA and YSYEKL. The CDR3 nucleotides read TGCGCCAGCAGCCAAGAGACGGTGTGGGGGGCTGAAGCTTTCTTT. It encodes CASSQETVWGAEAFF.

The rearrangement links TRBV28 to TRBJ2-5; no reliable D call. Germline values: CDR1 MDHEN, CDR2 SYDVKM. Trimming left V 7 bases short and J 5 bases short, with 8 bases between. This CDR3 has 11 residues. CDR3 nucleotides: TGTGCCAGCAAAAGTCGGGAGACCCAGTACTTC. Translated, it gives CASKSRETQYF. The full variable domain, completed using reference TRBV28 and TRBJ2-5, is DVKVTQSSRYLVKRTGEKVFLECVQDMDHENMFWYRQDPGLGLRLIYFSYDVKMKEKGDIPEGYSVSREKKERFSLILESASTNQTSMYLCASKSRETQYFGPGTRLLVL.

This clone was counted between two and nine times. The rearrangement uses TRBV29-1 and TRBJ1-2; 8 bases line up with TRBD1. Germline V gene sequence: CDR1 SQVTM, CDR2 ANQGSEA. V shed 6 bases and J 4 bases; nucleotides not matched to a gene: 4. The length of the CDR3 is 12 residues. This CDR3 reads CSVPQGAYGYTF. CDR3 bases: TGCAGCGTCCCTCAGGGGGCCTATGGCTACACCTTC.

The chain links TRBV10-3 to TRBJ2-7; D is perhaps TRBD1 (6 bases). The CDR3 has 13 amino acids. The V end lost 7 bases, the J end lost 7 bases, and 17 bases lay between the germline ends. Germline CDR1 reads ENHRY; CDR2 reads SYGVKD. The CDR3 DNA sequence: TGTGCCATCACCAAAACAGGGTCTGAGGAGCAGTACTTC. It yields the protein CAITKTGSEEQYF.